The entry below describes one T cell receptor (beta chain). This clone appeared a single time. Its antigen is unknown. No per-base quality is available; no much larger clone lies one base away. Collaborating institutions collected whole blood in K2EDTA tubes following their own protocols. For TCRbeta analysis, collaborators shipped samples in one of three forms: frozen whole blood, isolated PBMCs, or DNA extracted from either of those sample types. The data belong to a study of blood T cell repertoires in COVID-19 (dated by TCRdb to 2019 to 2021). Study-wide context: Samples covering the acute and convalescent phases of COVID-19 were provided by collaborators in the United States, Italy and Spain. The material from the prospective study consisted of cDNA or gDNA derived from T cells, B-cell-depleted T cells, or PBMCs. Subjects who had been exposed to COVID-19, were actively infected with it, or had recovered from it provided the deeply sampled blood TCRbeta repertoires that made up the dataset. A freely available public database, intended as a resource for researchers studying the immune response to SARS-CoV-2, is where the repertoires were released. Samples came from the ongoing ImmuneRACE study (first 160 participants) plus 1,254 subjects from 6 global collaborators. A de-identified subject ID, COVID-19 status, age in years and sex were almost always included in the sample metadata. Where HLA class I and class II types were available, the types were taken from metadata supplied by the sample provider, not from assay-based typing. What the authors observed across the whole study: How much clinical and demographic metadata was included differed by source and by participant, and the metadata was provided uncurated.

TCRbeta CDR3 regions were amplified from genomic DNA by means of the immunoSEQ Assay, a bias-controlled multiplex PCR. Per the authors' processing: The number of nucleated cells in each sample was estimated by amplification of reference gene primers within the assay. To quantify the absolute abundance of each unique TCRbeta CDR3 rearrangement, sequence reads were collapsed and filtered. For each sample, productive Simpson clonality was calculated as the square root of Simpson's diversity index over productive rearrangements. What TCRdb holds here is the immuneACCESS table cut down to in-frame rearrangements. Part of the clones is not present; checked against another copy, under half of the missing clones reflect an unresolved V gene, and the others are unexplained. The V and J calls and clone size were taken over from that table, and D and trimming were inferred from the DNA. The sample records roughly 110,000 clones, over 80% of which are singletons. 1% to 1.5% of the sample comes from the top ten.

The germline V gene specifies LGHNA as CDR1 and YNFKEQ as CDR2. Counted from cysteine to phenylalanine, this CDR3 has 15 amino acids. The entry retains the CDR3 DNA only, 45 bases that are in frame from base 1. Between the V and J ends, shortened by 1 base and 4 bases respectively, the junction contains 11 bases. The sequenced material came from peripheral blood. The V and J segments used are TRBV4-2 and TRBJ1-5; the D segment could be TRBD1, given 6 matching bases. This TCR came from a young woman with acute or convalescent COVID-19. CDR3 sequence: CASSQARTANQPQHF. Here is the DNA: TGTGCCAGCAGCCAAGCACGGACAGCGAATCAGCCCCAGCATTTT.